The 6 T cell receptor beta chains below all came from one sample that was sequenced in a study of regulatory T cells in long-lasting Graves disease. Arm-PCR of CDR3 regions and iRepertoire HTBI primers were the basis on which TCR beta libraries were built. A single record per CDR3 protein comes from TCRdb applying MiXCR to the multiplex PCR reads. The sample has around 450,000 distinct CDR3 sequences; around 14% are singletons. Time point meaning: newly diagnosed GD, antithyroid drugs for less than 3 months. PBMCs were the source of the RNA used for TCR sequencing. This sample also belongs to another study, concerning T cells in Graves' hyperthyroidism and ophthalmopathy.

Material: peripheral blood mononuclear cells (PBMCs), obtained at new diagnosis, from a patient treated with antithyroid drugs. All receptors come from a woman in her 30s with Graves disease.

This chain joins TRBV20-1 and TRBJ2-1; a possible D gene is TRBD2 (6 bases). Per germline, CDR1 DFQATT and CDR2 SNEGSKA (reference sequence). V was pared by 6 bases and J by 8 bases, with 23 bases between. The CDR3 loop spans 15 amino acids. This CDR3 reads CSAHRMERVEDEQFF. The CDR3 DNA sequence: TGCAGTGCCCACCGTATGGAGCGGGTCGAGGATGAGCAGTTCTTC.

This clonotype was observed many times. V usage is TRBV29-1 and J usage is TRBJ2-7; 7 nucleotides agree with TRBD1. Germline V gene sequence: CDR1 SQVTM, CDR2 ANQGSEA. The trim removed 8 bases at V and 0 bases at J, leaving 10 bases unmatched. CDR3 size: 14 residues. The CDR3 here is CSTDRAWSSYEQYF. DNA for the CDR3: TGCAGCACCGACAGGGCCTGGAGCTCCTACGAGCAGTACTTC.

In the case of this clonotype: A much larger clone lies a single base off, so this may be a read error. The V and J genes are TRBV27 and TRBJ2-5; TRBD2 agrees at 9 bases. CDR3 size: 16 residues. The germline gives CDR1 MNHEY, CDR2 SMNVEV (reference sequence). V lost 6 bases and J lost 2; bases outside the gene matches: 10. The CDR3: CASSLIGTSRQETQYF. CDR3 sequence (DNA): TGTGCCAGCAGCCTTATAGGGACTAGCCGACAAGAGACCCAGTACTTC.

This clonotype has a count of ten or more. The chain recombines TRBV29-1 with TRBJ2-7, with D unclear. CDR3 length equals 12 residues. Germline assignment: CDR1 SQVTM and CDR2 ANQGSEA. The V and J ends lost 2 bases and 0 bases respectively, with 5 bases between them. CDR3 bases: TGCAGCGTTGAAAGGGACTCCTACGAGCAGTACTTC. This encodes CSVERDSYEQYF.

This clonotype was detected ten times or more. The V and J genes are TRBV20-1 and TRBJ2-3, with D tentatively TRBD2 (5 bases). This CDR3 has 12 residues. Germline CDR1 DFQATT, CDR2 SNEGSKA (reference sequence). V shed 3 bases and J shed 2 bases, with 6 bases lying between them. The CDR3 DNA reads TGCAGTGCTAGCCGGGACACAGATACGCAGTATTTT. Its protein product is CSASRDTDTQYF.

CDR3 nucleotide sequence: TGTGCCAGCAGTCCAATCTTTCGGGTAGCGGGTTCCAGCTCCTACGAGCAGTACTTC. Translation gives CASSPIFRVAGSSSYEQYF. V and J are TRBV28 and TRBJ2-7; 7 bases align to TRBD2. Germline values: CDR1 MDHEN, CDR2 SYDVKM. CDR3 length: 19 residues. V trimming: 5 bases; J trimming: 0 bases; junction bases outside the gene matches: 19.